A selection of T cell receptor beta chains follows, all from one sample in a study of T cell responses to AZD1222 COVID-19 vaccine. Assay used: immunoSEQ multiplex PCR; TCRdb lists only in-frame clones, some missing. Of 75,000 to 95,000 clones listed, around nine tenths are singletons. Here the sequenced sample was peripheral blood, taken on day 0 of AZD1222 vaccination. The receptors here all came from an adult in good health. CDR3s include the opening cysteine and the closing phenylalanine or tryptophan. A D gene is named only where the DNA matches it firmly. Only some rows state a clone size, as once, few, many or a class for expanded clones.

>TRBD1|TRBJ1-2|TRBV6-5|.
TGTGCCAGCAGAAAGGGACAGGGGGCGGGCTATGGCTACACCTTC
CASRKGQGAGYGYTF
>.|TRBJ1-1|TRBV12-3/TRBV12-4|.
TGTGCCAGCACCGGAGGCACTGAAGCTTTCTTT
CASTGGTEAFF
>TRBD2|TRBJ2-7|TRBV28|few
TGTGCCAGCAGGCAAACTAGCGGGAGGGTATACGAGCAGTACTTC
CASRQTSGRVYEQYF
>.|TRBJ1-1|TRBV5-4|.
TGTGCCAGCAGCTCCCCTCGGGCAAGTGAAGCTTTCTTT
CASSSPRASEAFF
>.|TRBJ2-5|TRBV24-1|.
TGTGCCACCAGTGACCCAAACAGGGACGGGAGGGAGACCCAGTACTTC
CATSDPNRDGRETQYF
>.|TRBJ1-4|TRBV18|.
TGTGCCAGCTCACCACGCACAGCAACTAATGAAAAACTGTTTTTT
CASSPRTATNEKLFF
>.|TRBJ2-2|TRBV6-5|.
TGTGCCAGCAGTTTAGACAGGCTAAACACCGGGGAGCTGTTTTTT
CASSLDRLNTGELFF
>.|TRBJ1-1|TRBV9|.
TGTGCCAGCAGCGTGGCCACGAACACTGAAGCTTTCTTT
CASSVATNTEAFF
>.|TRBJ2-3|TRBV10-3|few
TGTGCCATCAGTGCATCGGGTCAGTCGACAGATACGCAGTATTTT
CAISASGQSTDTQYF
>.|TRBJ2-1|TRBV27|once
TGTGCCAGCAGTTTACCTGGACAGAGGCTCCACAATGAGCAGTTCTTC
CASSLPGQRLHNEQFF
>TRBD1|TRBJ1-2|TRBV4-1|.
TGCGCCAGCAGCTCCCCAGGACAGGGGGGCTCTGGCTACACCTTC
CASSSPGQGGSGYTF
>.|TRBJ1-2|TRBV10-2|.
TGCGCCAGCAGTGAGTCAGGAGGAGACTATGGCTACACCTTC
CASSESGGDYGYTF
>.|TRBJ1-3|TRBV7-9|.
TGTGCCAGCAGGGCCCAGGCGAACACCATATATTTT
CASRAQANTIYF
>.|TRBJ2-5|TRBV10-3|.
TGTGCCATCAGTGAGTCCACAAGGGATCAAGAGACCCAGTACTTC
CAISESTRDQETQYF
>.|TRBJ1-1|TRBV7-6|once
TGTGCCAGCAGCTTAGGACCTGGCGGAGCTTTCTTT
CASSLGPGGAFF
>.|TRBJ1-2|TRBV9|few
TGTGCCAGCAGCGTACGGCAGGGATCGAAAGAGGGCTACACCTTC
CASSVRQGSKEGYTF
>.|TRBJ2-2|TRBV11-3|.
TGTGCCAGCAGCCCCGGGACACCCGGGGAGCTGTTTTTT
CASSPGTPGELFF
>TRBD2|TRBJ2-1|TRBV3-1/TRBV3-2|.
TGTGCCAGCAGACACACTAGCGGCCACAATGAGCAGTTCTTC
CASRHTSGHNEQFF
>.|TRBJ1-6|TRBV28|.
TGTGCCAGCAGATGGAGCTCCTATAATTCACCCCTCCACTTT
CASRWSSYNSPLHF
>TRBD1|TRBJ1-4|TRBV13|.
TGTGCCAGCAGCAGATACAGGGGGCAAAAACTGTTTTTT
CASSRYRGQKLFF
>TRBD2|TRBJ2-5|TRBV25-1|.
TGTGCCAGCAGTGGACCTAATTCGGGGGGGACCCAGTACTTC
CASSGPNSGGTQYF
>.|TRBJ1-4|TRBV4-2|.
TGTGCCAGCAGCCAAGCAGTCAGTGCAACTAATGAAAAACTGTTTTTT
CASSQAVSATNEKLFF
>.|TRBJ1-6|TRBV10-2|.
TGCGCCAGCAGTGCGTTCCGCGGGGAGAATTCACCCCTCCACTTT
CASSAFRGENSPLHF
>TRBD2|TRBJ2-3|TRBV5-1|.
TGCGCCAGCAGCTTGGCGTTAGGTACGGGAGGAGATACGCAGTATTTT
CASSLALGTGGDTQYF
>.|TRBJ1-6|TRBV19|.
TGTGCCAGTAGTAACCGGGCCGCGTATAATTCACCCCTCCACTTT
CASSNRAAYNSPLHF
>.|TRBJ1-2|TRBV18|.
TGTGCCAGCTCACCAAGCAGGGACTATGGCTACACCTTC
CASSPSRDYGYTF
>.|TRBJ2-1|TRBV7-8|.
TGTGCCAGCAGCTTAGCAGCGGGTGAGCAGTTCTTC
CASSLAAGEQFF
>.|TRBJ1-2|TRBV6-5|once
TGTGCCAGCAGGACCCCCGGAGGATATGGCTACACCTTC
CASRTPGGYGYTF
>TRBD1|TRBJ2-7|TRBV6-5|.
TGTGCCAGCAGCCCCGGGGACAGGCGTCCCTGGGAGCAGTACTTC
CASSPGDRRPWEQYF
>.|TRBJ2-2|TRBV15|.
TGTGCCACCAGCAGAGAACCGGGACGGTGGAACACCGGGGAGCTGTTTTTT
CATSREPGRWNTGELFF
>.|TRBJ2-5|TRBV3-1/TRBV3-2|.
TGTGCCAGCAGCGCCTGGGGCCGACAAGAGACCCAGTACTTC
CASSAWGRQETQYF
>TRBD1|TRBJ1-1|TRBV18|.
TGTGCCAGCTCACCACCTGGACAGGGCGGGACTGAAGCTTTCTTT
CASSPPGQGGTEAFF
>TRBD1|TRBJ1-3|TRBV5-4|.
TGTGCCAGCAGCCGACAGGGGTCTGGAAACACCATATATTTT
CASSRQGSGNTIYF
>.|TRBJ2-6|TRBV3-1/TRBV3-2|.
TGTGCCAGCAGCCAGGTATACAGTAGCTCTGGGGCCAACGTCCTGACTTTC
CASSQVYSSSGANVLTF
>TRBD1|TRBJ1-1|TRBV6-5|.
TGTGCCAGCAGTTACTCATCCGGGACAGGGAACACTGAAGCTTTCTTT
CASSYSSGTGNTEAFF
>.|TRBJ2-7|TRBV7-7|.
TGTGCTAGCAGCCCCTCCCTGGGGCGCGAGCAGTACTTC
CASSPSLGREQYF
>.|TRBJ1-1|TRBV18|.
TGTGCCAGCTCACCGGGGGATGGGAACACTGAAGCTTTCTTT
CASSPGDGNTEAFF
>TRBD2|TRBJ2-7|TRBV28|.
TGTGCCAGCAGTTTCCCCGGGACTAGCGGCTACGAGCAGTACTTC
CASSFPGTSGYEQYF
>.|TRBJ2-3|TRBV28|.
TGTGCCAGCAGTTTCGGGAGCGCAGATACGCAGTATTTT
CASSFGSADTQYF
>.|TRBJ1-3|TRBV28|.
TGTGCCAGCAGTCTGGGGCAGCCTGTGAGCACCATATATTTT
CASSLGQPVSTIYF
>.|TRBJ1-6|TRBV7-9|.
TGTGCTATTAGGAGAGGGGCTAATTCACCCCTCCACTTT
CAIRRGANSPLHF